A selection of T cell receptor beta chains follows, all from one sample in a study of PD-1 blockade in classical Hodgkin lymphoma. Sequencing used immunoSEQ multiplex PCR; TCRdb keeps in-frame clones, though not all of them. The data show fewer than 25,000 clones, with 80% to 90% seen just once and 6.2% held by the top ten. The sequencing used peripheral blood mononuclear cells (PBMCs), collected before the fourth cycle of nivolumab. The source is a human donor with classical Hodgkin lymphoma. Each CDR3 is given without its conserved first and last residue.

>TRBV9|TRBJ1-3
ASGPGTVFSGNTIY
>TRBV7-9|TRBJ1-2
ASRPGDRGYGYT
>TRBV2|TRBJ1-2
ASSEDRPIYGYT
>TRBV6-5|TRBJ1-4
ASGRPGEKLF
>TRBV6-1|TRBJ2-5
ASSELAEVETQY
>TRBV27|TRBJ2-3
ASSLRSQVDTQY
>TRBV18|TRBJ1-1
ASSPSGGDTEAF
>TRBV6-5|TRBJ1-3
ASSYSAGTGNTIY
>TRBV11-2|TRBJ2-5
ASSLTRPQETQY
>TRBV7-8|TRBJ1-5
ASSGNRGNNQPQH
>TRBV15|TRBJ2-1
ATSRDTGTEF
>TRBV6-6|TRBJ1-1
ASSTAGGGTEAF
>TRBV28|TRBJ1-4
ASSLLGTDEKLF
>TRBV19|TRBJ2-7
ASSIGGLAGSYEQY
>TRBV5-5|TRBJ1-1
ASSTWDTTEAF
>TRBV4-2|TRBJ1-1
ASSLDRDRGPTEAF
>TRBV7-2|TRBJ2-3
ASSLVGTSGGTDTQY
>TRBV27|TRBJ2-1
ASATGSSYNEQF
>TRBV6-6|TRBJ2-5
ASSYSGQAQETQY
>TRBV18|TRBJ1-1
ASSPQGELTEAF
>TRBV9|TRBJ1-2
ASSSWTGREYGYT
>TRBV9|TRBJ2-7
ASSPRLAGPEQY
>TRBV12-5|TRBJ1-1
ASGLTGDEAF
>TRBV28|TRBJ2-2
ASSEPGANTGELF
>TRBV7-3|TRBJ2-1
ASSLLREGYEQF
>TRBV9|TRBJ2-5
ASSGKLGWETQY
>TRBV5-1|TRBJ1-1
ASSRSTQGGTEAF
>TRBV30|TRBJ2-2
AWDGRGSTGELF
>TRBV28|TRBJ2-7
ASSFYSYYEQY
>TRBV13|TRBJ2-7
ASSPLGGTGGEEQY
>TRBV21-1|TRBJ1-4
ASSKNLRVLIEKLF
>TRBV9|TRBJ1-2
ASSVDGYGYT
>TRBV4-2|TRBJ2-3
ASSQDFTETYVGTSGPSTDTQY
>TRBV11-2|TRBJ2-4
ASTPGLAKNIQY
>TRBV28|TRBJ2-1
ASSSNFAYSYNEQF
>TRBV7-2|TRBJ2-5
ASSLRPGERGGETQY
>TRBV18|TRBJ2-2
ASSPLLRGLNTGELF
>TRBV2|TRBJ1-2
ASSEITGGRDGYT
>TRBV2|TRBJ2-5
ASSGAGAALH
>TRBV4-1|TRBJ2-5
ASSPAYVTTSGSETQY
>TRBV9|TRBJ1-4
ASSRVGQTSATNEKLF
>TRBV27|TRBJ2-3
ASSWGGTDTQY
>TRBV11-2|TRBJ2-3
ASSTSTDTQY
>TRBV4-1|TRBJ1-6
ATGDPNSPLH
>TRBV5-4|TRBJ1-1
ASSFITLADLNMNTEAF
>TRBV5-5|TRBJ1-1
ASSLRGLNTEAF
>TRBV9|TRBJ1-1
ASSVVEGGTEAF